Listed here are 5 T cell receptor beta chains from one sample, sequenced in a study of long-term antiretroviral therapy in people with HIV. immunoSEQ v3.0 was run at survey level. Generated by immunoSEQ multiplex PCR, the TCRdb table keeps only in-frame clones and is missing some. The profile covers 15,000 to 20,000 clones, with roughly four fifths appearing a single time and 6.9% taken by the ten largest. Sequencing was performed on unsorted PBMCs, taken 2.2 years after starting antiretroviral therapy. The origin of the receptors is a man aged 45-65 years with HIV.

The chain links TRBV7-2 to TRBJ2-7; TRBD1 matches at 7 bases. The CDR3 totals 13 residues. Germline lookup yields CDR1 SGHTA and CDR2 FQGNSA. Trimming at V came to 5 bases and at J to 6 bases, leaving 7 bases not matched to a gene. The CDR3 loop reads CASSPRQGSEQYF. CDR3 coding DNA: TGTGCCAGCAGCCCAAGACAGGGCAGCGAGCAGTACTTC.

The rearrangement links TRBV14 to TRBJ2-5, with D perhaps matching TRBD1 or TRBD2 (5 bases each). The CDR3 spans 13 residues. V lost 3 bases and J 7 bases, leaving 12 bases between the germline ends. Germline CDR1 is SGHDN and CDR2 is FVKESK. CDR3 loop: CASSQEGTGTQYF. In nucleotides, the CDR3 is TGTGCCAGCAGCCAGGAAGGGACGGGGACCCAGTACTTC.

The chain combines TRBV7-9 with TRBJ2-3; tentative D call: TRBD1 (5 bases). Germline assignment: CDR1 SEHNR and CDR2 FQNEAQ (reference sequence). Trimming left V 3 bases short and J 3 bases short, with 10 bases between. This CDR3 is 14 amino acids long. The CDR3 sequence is CASSFDQGTDTQYF. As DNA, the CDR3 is TGTGCCAGCAGCTTCGATCAGGGAACAGATACGCAGTATTTT.

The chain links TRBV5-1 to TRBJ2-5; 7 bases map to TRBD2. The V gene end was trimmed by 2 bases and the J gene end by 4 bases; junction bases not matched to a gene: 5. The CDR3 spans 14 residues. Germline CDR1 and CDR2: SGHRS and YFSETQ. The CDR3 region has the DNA TGCGCCAGCAGCTTCGGCGGGAGCACAGAGACCCAGTACTTC. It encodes CASSFGGSTETQYF.

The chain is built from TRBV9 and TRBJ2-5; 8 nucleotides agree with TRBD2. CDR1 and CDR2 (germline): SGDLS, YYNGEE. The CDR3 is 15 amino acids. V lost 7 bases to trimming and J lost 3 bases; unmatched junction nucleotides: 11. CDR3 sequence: CASVPGLGAEETQYF. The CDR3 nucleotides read TGTGCCAGCGTCCCGGGACTAGGGGCGGAAGAGACCCAGTACTTC.